Listed below are T cell receptor beta chains from one sample, sequenced in a study of blood T cell repertoires in COVID-19. Assay: immunoSEQ multiplex PCR; the TCRdb copy retains only in-frame clones and omits some. Among 150,000 to 200,000 clones listed, 80% to 90% were seen once. Sequencing input: peripheral blood. These receptor sequences come from a woman in her 70s with COVID-19, enrolled during active disease. CDR3s include the opening cysteine and the closing phenylalanine or tryptophan. D genes are given only for firm matches. The listing skips clone size in some rows; elsewhere it reads once, few, many or a size class.

CDR3nt,CDR3aa,j_gene,abundance,v_gene,d_gene
TGTGCCACCAGCAGAGCGGGACAGGTCTACGAGCAGTACTTC,CATSRAGQVYEQYF,TRBJ2-7,.,TRBV15,TRBD1
TGTGCCAGCAGCTCCCACATGGCCAATCAGCCCCAGCATTTT,CASSSHMANQPQHF,TRBJ1-5,.,TRBV7-8,.
TGTGCCAGCAGTTTCGGACAGGGATTTATTTACGAGCAGTACTTC,CASSFGQGFIYEQYF,TRBJ2-7,.,TRBV6-2/TRBV6-3,TRBD1
TGTGCCAGCTCACGGATTTTAGCGGAAACTAGCACAGATACGCAGTATTTT,CASSRILAETSTDTQYF,TRBJ2-3,.,TRBV18,.
TGCAGCGTTGCGTACGGGGGGGGCACCGGGGAGCTGTTTTTT,CSVAYGGGTGELFF,TRBJ2-2,.,TRBV29-1,TRBD2
TGTGCCAGCAGCGTCGGGAGCTCTGGAAACACCATATATTTT,CASSVGSSGNTIYF,TRBJ1-3,.,TRBV9,.
TGTGCCAGCAGCCACGGCTGGACTAGCAGCGGGAGAATGGACATTCAGTACTTC,CASSHGWTSSGRMDIQYF,TRBJ2-4,.,TRBV5-5,TRBD2
TGTGCCAGCAGCTTAGTGCGGACCTACAATGAGCAGTTCTTC,CASSLVRTYNEQFF,TRBJ2-1,.,TRBV11-3,.
TGTGCCACTAACCAGGGGAGACGGAGTACGCAGTATTTT,CATNQGRRSTQYF,TRBJ2-3,.,TRBV27,.
TGTGCCAGCAGCTTGGGGCGGAATCAGCCCCAGCATTTT,CASSLGRNQPQHF,TRBJ1-5,.,TRBV5-6,.
TGTGCCAGCAGCCAAATCCGGGTGGGCGAGCAGTACTTC,CASSQIRVGEQYF,TRBJ2-7,once,TRBV4-2,.
TGTGCCAGCAGTTCGTACGGGGAGACCCAGTACTTC,CASSSYGETQYF,TRBJ2-5,.,TRBV27,.
TGTGCCAGCAGCCAGTCAGACAGGGACAGTCGGGCTTTCTTT,CASSQSDRDSRAFF,TRBJ1-1,.,TRBV3-1/TRBV3-2,TRBD1
TGCAGCGTAGAAAATACGGAGAGCTCCTACAATGAGCAGTTCTTC,CSVENTESSYNEQFF,TRBJ2-1,once,TRBV29-1,.
TGTGCCACCAGTGATTTGACAGGGGGAGGCTACACCTTC,CATSDLTGGGYTF,TRBJ1-2,few,TRBV24-1,TRBD1
TGTGCCAGCAGCTTACTCACAGACCAATCCTACGAGCAGTACTTC,CASSLLTDQSYEQYF,TRBJ2-7,.,TRBV7-2,.
TGCGCCAGCAGCCCGTATCGGGTGGAGCCGAATGAGCAGTTCTTC,CASSPYRVEPNEQFF,TRBJ2-1,.,TRBV4-1,.
TGCGCCAGCAGCCACCCGGACAGGGGGCGCTTTGTCGGGGAGCTGTTTTTT,CASSHPDRGRFVGELFF,TRBJ2-2,.,TRBV4-1,TRBD1